This TCR beta chain came from a study of CD4 T cells in relation to SARS-CoV-2 and coronaviruses. Germline V gene sequence: CDR1 ENHRY, CDR2 SYGVKD. The CDR3 has 14 residues. V was trimmed by 2 bases and J by 3 bases, leaving 10 bases between them. This clone appeared a single time. The antigen remains undetermined. Only in-frame clones appear in the TCRdb table, and some are missing; sequencing was by immunoSEQ multiplex PCR. The data hold tens of thousands of clones, with roughly 80% observed a single time. The rearrangement uses TRBV10-3 and TRBJ1-2; D not certain. Input material: memory CD4+ T cells from PBMCs, cultured in vitro. The sequence was collected from an adult with COVID-19. CDR3 DNA: TGTGCCATCAGTGAGGGCGGATCCCACTATGGCTACACCTTC. Translating gives CAISEGGSHYGYTF.